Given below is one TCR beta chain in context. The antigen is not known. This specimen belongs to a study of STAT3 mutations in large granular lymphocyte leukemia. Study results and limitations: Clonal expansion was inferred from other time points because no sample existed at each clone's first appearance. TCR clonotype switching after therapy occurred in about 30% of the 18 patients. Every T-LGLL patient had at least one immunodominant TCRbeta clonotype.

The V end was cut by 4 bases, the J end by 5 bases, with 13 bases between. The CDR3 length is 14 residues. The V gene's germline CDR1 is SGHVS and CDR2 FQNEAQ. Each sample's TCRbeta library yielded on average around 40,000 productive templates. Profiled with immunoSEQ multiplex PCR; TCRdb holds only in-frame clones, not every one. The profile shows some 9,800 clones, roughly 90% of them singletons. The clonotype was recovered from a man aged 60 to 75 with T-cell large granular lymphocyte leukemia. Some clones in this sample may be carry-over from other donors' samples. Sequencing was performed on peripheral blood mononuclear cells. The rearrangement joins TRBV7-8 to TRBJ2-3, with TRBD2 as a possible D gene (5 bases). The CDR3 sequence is CASSSPGLIDTQYF. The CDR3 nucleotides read TGTGCCAGCAGCTCACCCGGACTTATAGATACGCAGTATTTT.